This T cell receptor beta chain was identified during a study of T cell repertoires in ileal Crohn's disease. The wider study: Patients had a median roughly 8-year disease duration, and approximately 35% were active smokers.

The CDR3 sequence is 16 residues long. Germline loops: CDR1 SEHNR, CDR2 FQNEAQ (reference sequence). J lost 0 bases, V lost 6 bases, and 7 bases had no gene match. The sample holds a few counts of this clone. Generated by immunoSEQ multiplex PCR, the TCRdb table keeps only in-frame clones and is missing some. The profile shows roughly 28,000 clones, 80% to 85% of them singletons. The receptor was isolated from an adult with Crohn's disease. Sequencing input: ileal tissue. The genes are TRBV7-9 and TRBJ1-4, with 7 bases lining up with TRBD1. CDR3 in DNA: TGTGCCAGCAGTAACAGGGGCAGAGCAACTAATGAAAAACTGTTTTTT. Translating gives CASSNRGRATNEKLFF.